A single sample gave rise to the 18 T cell receptor beta chains below, sequenced in a study of T cell responses to AZD1222 COVID-19 vaccine. Sequencing was performed with immunoSEQ multiplex PCR; in TCRdb, only in-frame clones are kept and a portion is missing. The data show around 150,000 clones, about nine tenths seen once. Sequenced here: peripheral blood, sampled 28 days after the second AZD1222 dose. Source of these receptors: an adult who received the AZD1222 COVID-19 vaccine.

The genes are TRBV13 and TRBJ2-7; TRBD1 aligns across 12 bases. The V gene's germline CDR1 is PRHDT and CDR2 FYEKMQ (reference sequence). The V gene end was trimmed by 5 bases and the J gene end by 2 bases; junction bases not matched to a gene: 10. The CDR3 has 17 residues. The CDR3 region is CASSRQGQGANTYEQYF. The CDR3 nucleotides are TGTGCCAGCAGCCGACAGGGACAGGGGGCCAACACCTACGAGCAGTACTTC.

The V call is TRBV5-6, the J call TRBJ2-7; the match to TRBD2 covers 13 bases. CDR1 is SGHDT and CDR2 is YYEEEE in the germline V gene. CDR3 length: 17 residues. V lost 1 base, J lost 7 bases, and 11 bases stayed unmatched. Here the CDR3 DNA reads TGTGCCAGCAGCTTGCCCACCGGACTAGCGGGAGAGTGGGAGCAGTACTTC. As protein: CASSLPTGLAGEWEQYF.

This sequence joins TRBV14 and TRBJ1-1; no clear D gene. This CDR3 has 13 amino acids. Germline loops: CDR1 SGHDN, CDR2 FVKESK. Trimming removed 3 bases at V and 4 bases at J, with 9 bases between. Written as DNA, the CDR3 is TGTGCCAGCAGCCAGCAGTGGGGCACTGAAGCTTTCTTT. Amino acid sequence: CASSQQWGTEAFF. Based on the CDR3 plus reference TRBV14 and TRBJ1-1, the full variable domain is EAGVTQFPSHSVIEKGQTVTLRCDPISGHDNLYWYRRVMGKEIKFLLHFVKESKQDESGMPNNRFLAERTGGTYSTLKVQPAELEDSGVYFCASSQQWGTEAFFGQGTRLTVV.

This chain uses TRBV27 with TRBJ1-3; D ambiguous. Between the trimmed V and J ends, which lost 0 bases and 0 bases, there was a span of 9 bases. The CDR3 has 16 amino acids. Germline values: CDR1 MNHEY, CDR2 SMNVEV (reference sequence). The CDR3 loop reads CASSLSPPRSGNTIYF. The CDR3 DNA sequence: TGTGCCAGCAGTTTATCCCCCCCGCGCTCTGGAAACACCATATATTTT.

J is TRBJ1-4 and V is TRBV28; D is possibly TRBD1 (5 bases). V was trimmed by 7 bases and J by 5 bases, leaving 17 bases between them. Germline V gene lookup returns CDR1 MDHEN and CDR2 SYDVKM. The CDR3 loop spans 15 amino acids. The CDR3, as DNA: TGTGCCAGCACCACTTTGGGGACTCTCAATGAAAAACTGTTTTTT. Translated: CASTTLGTLNEKLFF.

This clone was counted once. This chain links TRBV3-1 (or the pseudogene TRBV3-2) with TRBJ1-5; a weak D match, TRBD1 (6 bases). Germline V gene lookup returns CDR1 LGHDT and CDR2 YNNKEL (reference sequence). The CDR3 length is 15 residues. The ends were cut back, 4 bases at V and 1 base at J, with 11 bases in the middle. In nucleotides, the CDR3 is TGTGCCAGCAGCCCCGCGGGGGCGAGCAATCAGCCCCAGCATTTT. Translation: CASSPAGASNQPQHF.

The rearrangement joins TRBV7-2 to TRBJ2-1; 12 bases are a match to TRBD2. V was clipped by 5 bases and J by 0 bases; unmatched bases: 8. There are 18 residues in the CDR3. CDR1 and CDR2 (germline): SGHTA, FQGNSA. The CDR3 loop is CASSPLTSGGSSYNEQFF. The CDR3 nucleotides read TGTGCCAGCAGCCCTTTGACTAGCGGGGGTAGCTCCTACAATGAGCAGTTCTTC.

The gene calls are TRBV19 and TRBJ2-4; D gene uncertain. CDR3 length: 15 amino acids. CDR1 LNHDA and CDR2 SQIVND come from the germline V gene (reference sequence). V gave up 3 bases and J gave up 0 bases, with 9 bases separating them. The CDR3 nucleotides read TGTGCCAGTAGTATGTTTGGCCTAGCCAAAAACATTCAGTACTTC. It translates to CASSMFGLAKNIQYF.

The chain joins TRBV27 to TRBJ2-1; D gene unclear. Germline lookup yields CDR1 MNHEY and CDR2 SMNVEV (reference sequence). This CDR3 comprises 13 residues. V dropped 6 bases and J dropped 7 bases, with 13 bases sitting between them. As DNA, the CDR3 is TGTGCCAGCAGCCCCGGGTACTGGAATGAGCAGTTCTTC. It is translated as CASSPGYWNEQFF.

The chain joins TRBV7-9 to TRBJ2-7; D is unresolved. From germline, CDR1 is SEHNR and CDR2 FQNEAQ (reference sequence). Between the trimmed V and J ends, which lost 3 bases and 0 bases, there was a span of 6 bases. The CDR3 has 13 residues. The CDR3 DNA reads as TGTGCCAGCAGCTTCCTGAGCTCCTACGAGCAGTACTTC. Amino acids: CASSFLSSYEQYF.

This clone was seen only once. The rearrangement joins TRBV5-1 to TRBJ2-2; D is possibly TRBD1 (6 bases). V was cut by 2 bases and J by 0 bases, with 14 bases left in between. The V gene's germline CDR1 is SGHRS and CDR2 YFSETQ. The CDR3 is made up of 17 amino acids. The DNA for the CDR3 is TGCGCCAGCAGCTTAAGGGGACACCTTGCGAACACCGGGGAGCTGTTTTTT. It encodes CASSLRGHLANTGELFF. Drawing the rest from reference TRBV5-1 and TRBJ2-2, the complete variable domain is KAGVTQTPRYLIKTRGQQVTLSCSPISGHRSVSWYQQTPGQGLQFLFEYFSETQRNKGNFPGRFSGRQFSNSRSEMNVSTLELGDSALYLCASSLRGHLANTGELFFGEGSRLTVL.

The rearrangement joins TRBV4-2 to TRBJ2-1, with a possible D match to TRBD1 (7 bases). The CDR3 consists of 16 residues. The V gene's germline CDR1 is LGHNA and CDR2 YNFKEQ. V gave up 0 bases and J gave up 8 bases, with 17 bases separating them. CDR3 coding DNA: TGTGCCAGCAGCCAAGACTTAGGCCTCAGGGGGGATGAGCAGTTCTTC. This sequence encodes CASSQDLGLRGDEQFF.

This clone was counted only a few times. Different DNA sequences within this sample yield the same CDR3. This chain uses TRBV19 with TRBJ1-3; no clear D. Trimming stripped 3 bases from V and 0 bases from J, with 6 bases between. Germline-derived CDR1 and CDR2 are LNHDA and SQIVND (reference sequence). CDR3 length: 14 residues. CDR3 coding DNA: TGTGCCAGTAGTATTGGGGTCTCTGGAAACACCATATATTTT. Translation gives CASSIGVSGNTIYF.

The chain employs TRBV29-1 and TRBJ2-7, with 10 nucleotides matching TRBD1. V trimming: 0 bases; J trimming: 4 bases; junction bases outside the gene matches: 12. The CDR3 is 17 residues long. The germline V gene encodes CDR1 SQVTM and CDR2 ANQGSEA. CDR3 amino acids: CSVEDRGTGASVYEQYF. The CDR3 DNA reads as TGCAGCGTTGAAGATCGCGGGACAGGGGCGTCCGTGTACGAGCAGTACTTC.

The chain carries TRBV20-1 and TRBJ1-2, with 9 bases fitting TRBD1. The germline CDR1 and CDR2 sequences are DFQATT and SNEGSKA (reference sequence). The CDR3 extends over 10 amino acids. After removal of 8 bases from V and 7 bases from J, the junction contained 2 bases not matched to a gene. The DNA of the CDR3 is TGCAGTACAGGGGGCTCTGGCTACACCTTC. Protein product: CSTGGSGYTF.

The chain joins TRBV25-1 to TRBJ1-3; 7 bases map to TRBD1. V lost 6 bases to trimming and J lost 2 bases; unmatched junction nucleotides: 7. Germline V gene lookup returns CDR1 MGHDK and CDR2 SYGVNS. This CDR3 contains 15 residues. The CDR3 loop is CASSMPGTAGNTIYF. The CDR3 DNA is TGTGCCAGCAGCATGCCCGGGACAGCTGGAAACACCATATATTTT.

This chain uses TRBV3-1 (or the pseudogene TRBV3-2) with TRBJ2-7; the match to TRBD2 covers 7 bases. Germline V lookup: CDR1 LGHDT, CDR2 YNNKEL (reference sequence). J gave up 0 bases and V 5 bases, and 7 bases lay outside the gene matches. This CDR3 contains 15 residues. CDR3 sequence reads: CASSDSWGGSYEQYF. The CDR3 coding sequence is TGTGCCAGCAGCGATTCGTGGGGGGGCTCCTACGAGCAGTACTTC.

The chain combines TRBV9 with TRBJ1-6; D might be TRBD1 (6 bases). Between the trimmed V and J ends, which lost 3 bases and 4 bases, there was a span of 14 bases. The CDR3 runs to 16 residues. The germline gives CDR1 SGDLS, CDR2 YYNGEE. The CDR3 loop is CASSGPDRRYNSPLHF. The CDR3 region has the DNA TGTGCCAGCAGCGGGCCAGACAGGAGGTATAATTCACCCCTCCACTTT. The full variable domain, in which reference TRBV9 and TRBJ1-6 provide the parts outside the CDR3, is DSGVTQTPKHLITATGQRVTLRCSPRSGDLSVYWYQQSLDQGLQFLIQYYNGEERAKGNILERFSAQQFPDLHSELNLSSLELGDSALYFCASSGPDRRYNSPLHFGNGTRLTVT.